These 9 T cell receptor beta chains were sequenced from one sample in a study of human T cells and chemical hapten exposure (dated by TCRdb to about 2021). Library construction relied on RACE. The run used a NextSeq 500. The public reads were reanalyzed by TCRdb: fastp trimming at Q25, MiXCR alignment, in-frame beta chains only. Identical CDR3 proteins give one entry, which carries the most common genes and DNA. This sample lists about 83,000 distinct CDR3 sequences; 7.5% to 9.5% were detected once. In total, the top ten clones hold less than 2% of the sample. What the time point label conveys for this sample: patch test 1, 2 weeks after DPC sensitization. In the paper's terms, the treatment or condition label means: therapeutic diphenylcyclopropenone sensitization with weekly scalp DPC. Here the sequenced sample was whole blood, taken in connection with sensitization to the hapten diphenylcyclopropenone (DPC). These TCRs come from a woman under 40 with alopecia areata. Some clones in this sample may be carry-over from other donors' samples.

This clonotype appeared many times. The chain is built from TRBV5-5 and TRBJ2-7; D is undetermined. The CDR3 runs to 14 residues. V shed 4 bases and J shed 3 bases, with 14 bases lying between them. CDR1 SGHKS and CDR2 YYEKEE come from the germline V gene (reference sequence). CDR3 nucleotide sequence: TGTGCCAGCAGCCGCAATGTACAGAACTACGAGCAGTACTTC. Protein: CASSRNVQNYEQYF.

This sequence joins TRBV2 and TRBJ2-6; D might be TRBD2 (6 bases). This CDR3 is built from 16 residues. Trimming left V 4 bases short and J 0 bases short, with 10 bases between. The germline V gene has CDR1 SNHLY and CDR2 FYNNEI. CDR3 in amino acids: CASSGLGGSGANVLTF. CDR3 nucleotide sequence: TGTGCCAGCAGTGGACTAGGCGGCTCTGGGGCCAACGTCCTGACTTTC.

Comment on this clonotype: Possible read error: a much larger clone is one base away. Written as DNA, the CDR3 is TGTGCCAGCAGCTTGGGGACAGGGAATAATGCACCCCTCCACTTT. This gives the protein CASSLGTGNNAPLHF. The chain links TRBV3-1 to TRBJ1-6; 9 bases align to TRBD1. The CDR3 has 15 amino acids. The germline CDR1 and CDR2 sequences are LGHDT and YNNKEL (reference sequence).

This clonotype was observed many times. This chain joins TRBV20-1 and TRBJ2-7; 10 bases map to TRBD1. CDR1 and CDR2 from the germline V gene are DFQATT and SNEGSKA (reference sequence). This CDR3 has 13 amino acids. V dropped 5 bases and J dropped 5; count of bases not matched to a gene: 6. The CDR3 protein is CSASGQGINEQYF. As DNA, the CDR3 is TGCAGTGCTTCGGGACAGGGGATTAACGAGCAGTACTTC.

This clonotype came up many times. The chain employs TRBV10-2 and TRBJ1-1, with D tentatively TRBD1 (5 bases). Germline CDR1 reads WSHSY; CDR2 reads SAAADI. The CDR3 is made up of 14 amino acids. V lost 6 bases and J lost 1, with 12 bases in between. In DNA, the CDR3 is TGCGCCAGCAGCCATCAGGGAGCGAACACTGAAGCTTTCTTT. It codes for CASSHQGANTEAFF.

This clonotype was observed many times. The chain uses TRBV29-1 and TRBJ1-3, with D unclear. The CDR3 is 15 amino acids. CDR1 and CDR2 from the germline V gene are SQVTM and ANQGSEA. V lost 4 bases to trimming and J lost 0 bases, with 13 bases between them. CDR3 DNA: TGCAGCGTTGCGTGGCAGGCGAACTCTGGAAACACCATATATTTT. It codes for CSVAWQANSGNTIYF.

V usage is TRBV5-1 and J usage is TRBJ2-3; 7 nucleotides agree with TRBD1. This CDR3 is built from 14 residues. Germline CDR1 reads SGHRS; CDR2 reads YFSETQ. With 3 bases clipped from V and 4 bases from J, the junction kept 5 bases outside the gene matches. CDR3 loop: CASSWNRGADTQYF. The CDR3 bases are TGCGCCAGCAGCTGGAACAGGGGCGCAGATACGCAGTATTTT.

There are many counts of this clonotype. The chain combines TRBV29-1 with TRBJ2-7; D is unclear. Trimming removed 4 bases at V and 7 bases at J, with 14 bases between. CDR3 length: 12 residues. Germline V gene lookup returns CDR1 SQVTM and CDR2 ANQGSEA. The CDR3 coding sequence is TGCAGCGTTGGTAAGGGCCTAAGGGAGCAGTACTTC. This gives the protein CSVGKGLREQYF.

This clonotype was seen many times. V gene TRBV6-1 combines with J gene TRBJ1-1; D gene ambiguous. Germline CDR1 reads MNHNS; CDR2 reads SASEGT. The V end was cut by 6 bases, the J end by 4 bases, with 15 bases between. The CDR3 sequence is 14 residues long. CDR3 bases: TGTGCCAGCAGAAACACTGGCGTGAGCACTGAAGCTTTCTTT. It is translated as CASRNTGVSTEAFF.